A single sample is the source of the 32 T cell receptor beta chains below, sequenced in a study of cytomegalovirus exposure and HLA in healthy donors. The PCR contained 60 Vbeta and 13 Jbeta primers. The method was immunoSEQ multiplex PCR; TCRdb's version includes in-frame clones alone and lacks a portion of them. The table records 150,000 to 200,000 clones, 70% of them present only once. Sequences were obtained from PBMCs. Receptors originate from a man aged 18 to 29 in good health and CMV-seropositive.

A remark on this clone: An end of the junction differs from the germline gene, which may be a read error. The J gene is TRBJ1-1, the V gene TRBV7-9; a possible D gene is TRBD1 (5 bases). Looked up from germline, CDR1 is SEHNR and CDR2 is FQNEAQ (reference sequence). The CDR3 has 12 residues. The CDR3 DNA reads as TGTTCCAGCAGCTTAGCCCAGGGTTGGCCTTTCTTT. This codes for CSSSLAQGWPFF.

A few counts support this clone. This chain joins TRBV19 and TRBJ1-2; 9 bases align to TRBD1. This CDR3 is built from 17 residues. The germline gives CDR1 LNHDA, CDR2 SQIVND (reference sequence). With V trimmed by 4 bases and J by 7 bases, 16 bases remained unmatched. In DNA, the CDR3 is TGTGCCAGTAGTAAGGCTCCGGGACAGGGAGCTCGGGGTGGCTACACCTTC. The encoded protein is CASSKAPGQGARGGYTF.

The chain links TRBV14 to TRBJ2-2; D possibly corresponds to TRBD1 (5 bases). CDR3 length: 15 amino acids. Germline values: CDR1 SGHDN, CDR2 FVKESK. The V gene lost 1 base and the J gene lost 5 bases, with 11 bases spanning the gap. CDR3 sequence reads: CASSQGRVGTGELFF. The CDR3 bases are TGTGCCAGCAGCCAAGGCAGGGTTGGGACCGGGGAGCTGTTTTTT.

The chain has TRBV5-1 and TRBJ1-1; 10 bases line up with TRBD1. The junction had 6 bases not matched to a gene; V was cut back by 4 bases and J by 0 bases. CDR1 SGHRS and CDR2 YFSETQ come from the germline V gene. The CDR3 spans 16 residues. This chain's CDR3 is CASSPGQGGMNTEAFF. The CDR3 DNA reads as TGCGCCAGCAGCCCCGGACAGGGGGGTATGAACACTGAAGCTTTCTTT.

The chain couples TRBV9 to TRBJ1-1, with TRBD1 matching 8 bases. Germline-derived CDR1 and CDR2 are SGDLS and YYNGEE. The CDR3 contains 16 residues. The V and J ends lost 4 bases and 6 bases, in that order; junction bases with no gene match: 14. Here the CDR3 reads CASSSSSGGLLAEAFF. In DNA form, the CDR3 reads TGTGCCAGCAGCTCTTCTTCAGGGGGCCTTTTGGCTGAAGCTTTCTTT.

This clone occurred once. This chain joins TRBV5-1 and TRBJ2-3, with a weak D call TRBD1 (6 bases). Between the trimmed V and J ends, which lost 2 bases and 3 bases, there was a span of 10 bases. The germline CDR1 and CDR2 sequences are SGHRS and YFSETQ. The CDR3 totals 14 residues. CDR3 in amino acids: CASSFAGTTDTQYF. CDR3 in DNA: TGCGCCAGCAGCTTCGCCGGGACAACAGATACGCAGTATTTT.

V usage is TRBV2 and J usage is TRBJ1-1, with 9 bases matching TRBD1. The CDR3 is made up of 13 amino acids. Germline V gene sequence: CDR1 SNHLY, CDR2 FYNNEI. The J segment lost 6 bases and the V segment lost 6 bases, leaving 5 bases of the junction unmatched. CDR3 DNA sequence: TGTGCCAGCAGAGAAACAGGGGGCCCTGAAGCTTTCTTT. It specifies CASRETGGPEAFF.

The V gene is TRBV27, the J gene TRBJ1-5, with D possibly TRBD1 on 6 matching bases. CDR1 is MNHEY, CDR2 SMNVEV, per germline (reference sequence). V gave up 3 bases and J gave up 4 bases, with 13 bases separating them. This CDR3 contains 15 residues. CDR3 loop: CASSLTQGRNQPQHF. Written as DNA, the CDR3 is TGTGCCAGCAGTTTGACACAGGGTCGGAATCAGCCCCAGCATTTT.

V gene TRBV29-1 combines with J gene TRBJ2-7, with D possibly matching TRBD2 (6 bases). V was pared by 6 bases and J by 0 bases, with 12 bases between. The length of the CDR3 is 13 residues. Per germline, CDR1 SQVTM and CDR2 ANQGSEA. CDR3 residues: CSVDYLSSYEQYV. The CDR3 coding sequence is TGCAGCGTGGACTACCTAAGCTCCTACGAGCAGTACGTC.

For the CDR3, the DNA is TGTGCCAGCAGCGAGGCGCAACTTTCTATGAACACTGAAGCTTTCTTT. Amino acids: CASSEAQLSMNTEAFF. This chain joins TRBV2 and TRBJ1-1; D is unclear. This CDR3 has 16 residues. Between the trimmed V and J ends, which lost 6 bases and 0 bases, there was a span of 17 bases. Germline CDR1 reads SNHLY; CDR2 reads FYNNEI.

The chain combines TRBV5-1 with TRBJ2-5; possible D gene TRBD1, 6 bases. The CDR3 spans 16 residues. Per germline, CDR1 SGHRS and CDR2 YFSETQ. V lost 8 bases, J lost 9 bases, and 29 bases lay in between. The CDR3 spells CASKQTQQGGSPAQYF. CDR3 coding DNA: TGCGCCAGTAAACAAACCCAACAGGGTGGGAGTCCGGCCCAGTACTTC.

The chain is built from TRBV10-3 and TRBJ2-3, with unresolved D. Germline lookup yields CDR1 ENHRY and CDR2 SYGVKD. The CDR3 has 12 residues. The V gene lost 8 bases and the J gene lost 3 bases, with 9 bases spanning the gap. The CDR3: CAIGASTDTQYF. The CDR3 DNA sequence: TGTGCCATCGGAGCCTCTACAGATACGCAGTATTTT.

V usage is TRBV5-1 and J usage is TRBJ2-3, with D possibly being TRBD2 (5 bases). The CDR3 runs to 14 residues. V gave up 6 bases and J gave up 2 bases, with 13 bases separating them. Germline V gene data show CDR1 as SGHRS and CDR2 as YFSETQ. The CDR3 here is CASKEERSTDTQYF. The CDR3 DNA follows: TGCGCCAGCAAGGAGGAGCGGTCCACAGATACGCAGTATTTT.

The chain joins TRBV30 to TRBJ1-4; D is possibly TRBD1 (5 bases). Trimming stripped 5 bases from V and 7 bases from J, with 17 bases between. CDR1 and CDR2 (germline): GTSNPN, SVGIG (reference sequence). This CDR3 is 14 amino acids long. In nucleotides, the CDR3 is TGTGCCTGGGATCAGGGTTTTTCTGGTGAAAAACTGTTTTTT. It specifies CAWDQGFSGEKLFF.

This sequence joins TRBV18 and TRBJ2-5; unclear D gene. V gave up 3 bases and J gave up 5 bases, with 10 bases separating them. CDR1 and CDR2 from the germline V gene are KGHSH and LQKENI. This CDR3 is 13 amino acids long. This CDR3 reads CASSPSGGETQYF. CDR3 nucleotide sequence: TGTGCCAGCTCACCTTCGGGTGGGGAGACCCAGTACTTC.

The chain recombines TRBV5-1 with TRBJ2-1; 10 bases are a match to TRBD2. Per germline, CDR1 SGHRS and CDR2 YFSETQ. The CDR3 has 16 amino acids. V gave up 4 bases and J gave up 8 bases; unmatched junction bases: 12. The CDR3, as DNA: TGCGCCAGCAGCCAGCCGGGACTAGCGACCCTCCATGAGCAGTTCTTC. This gives the protein CASSQPGLATLHEQFF.

The genes are TRBV6-1 and TRBJ2-7, with TRBD1 matching over 7 bases. V lost 6 bases and J lost 3; bases outside the gene matches: 8. The CDR3 is 14 residues long. Per the germline V gene, CDR1 is MNHNS and CDR2 is SASEGT. CDR3: CASSWTGTDYEQYV. In DNA, the CDR3 is TGTGCCAGCAGCTGGACCGGGACAGACTACGAGCAGTACGTC.

This clone was seen just once. V and J are TRBV15 and TRBJ2-5, with 8 bases identical to TRBD1. The V gene's germline CDR1 is LNHNV and CDR2 YYDKDF (reference sequence). V lost 1 base and J lost 2; bases outside the gene matches: 6. The CDR3 has 16 residues. CDR3 nucleotide sequence: TGTGCCACCAGCAGAGGCTCGACAGGGGAACAAGAGACCCAGTACTTC. The encoded protein is CATSRGSTGEQETQYF.

The chain employs TRBV18 and TRBJ2-6, with D possibly TRBD1 on 6 matching bases. Germline lookup yields CDR1 KGHSH and CDR2 LQKENI. V was clipped by 3 bases and J by 0 bases, with 9 bases between them. The CDR3 has 16 residues. Written as DNA, the CDR3 is TGTGCCAGCTCACCGAAGGACAGCTCTGGGGCCAACGTCCTGACTTTC. This encodes CASSPKDSSGANVLTF.

The chain couples TRBV5-5 to TRBJ2-7, with 7 bases that match TRBD1. With 4 bases clipped from V and 1 base from J, the junction kept 8 bases outside the gene matches. This CDR3 contains 15 residues. CDR1 and CDR2 (germline): SGHKS, YYEKEE (reference sequence). DNA of the CDR3: TGTGCCAGCAGCAGGGAAAGGGGACAGTCCTACGAGCAGTACGTC. This translates into CASSRERGQSYEQYV.

The rearrangement links TRBV5-1 to TRBJ2-6; 10 bases match TRBD1. CDR3 size: 19 residues. Germline CDR1 is SGHRS and CDR2 is YFSETQ. V trimming: 0 bases; J trimming: 4 bases; junction bases outside the gene matches: 10. CDR3 region: CASSLGAGTGVLGANVLTF. In DNA form, the CDR3 reads TGCGCCAGCAGCTTGGGGGCAGGGACAGGGGTTCTAGGGGCCAACGTCCTGACTTTC.

The rearrangement links TRBV28 to TRBJ1-6; D is unresolved. The CDR3 sequence is 14 residues long. The V and J ends lost 5 bases and 7 bases respectively, with 12 bases between them. Germline values: CDR1 MDHEN, CDR2 SYDVKM. CDR3 sequence reads: CASSPSLANSPLHF. CDR3 coding DNA: TGTGCCAGCAGTCCATCTCTGGCCAATTCACCCCTCCACTTT.

This clone has just a few counts. The germline gene is not matched at one end of the junction; a read error may be the cause. The chain recombines TRBV6-5 with TRBJ1-1; D unclear. CDR1 is MNHEY, CDR2 SVGAGI, per germline. This CDR3 has 10 residues. As DNA, the CDR3 is TGTGCCAGCAGTTCCCGCAGGATGCTCTTT. Protein: CASSSRRMLF.

The rearrangement joins TRBV19 to TRBJ2-7, with a weak D call TRBD1 (7 bases). The length of the CDR3 is 14 residues. V was clipped by 7 bases and J by 2 bases, with 15 bases between them. Germline assignment: CDR1 LNHDA and CDR2 SQIVND (reference sequence). The CDR3 nucleotides are TGTGCCAGTACCCAGGGGGGACCACCCTACGAGCAGTACGTC. Amino acid sequence: CASTQGGPPYEQYV.

As concerns this clone: The sample carries other DNA sequences with the same CDR3. The chain couples TRBV11-2 to TRBJ1-2, with 11 bases that match TRBD1. J gave up 5 bases and V 5 bases, and 7 bases lay outside the gene matches. CDR3 length: 15 residues. Germline V gene lookup returns CDR1 SGHAT and CDR2 FQNNGV. DNA of the CDR3: TGTGCCAGCAGCAGTACCGGGACAGGGGGATATGGCTACACCTTC. Its translation is CASSSTGTGGYGYTF.

This clone was seen just once. This rearrangement joins TRBV19 to TRBJ2-3; 10 bases align to TRBD2. Germline lookup yields CDR1 LNHDA and CDR2 SQIVND (reference sequence). The CDR3 totals 19 residues. J gave up 2 bases and V 7 bases, and 18 bases lay outside the gene matches. CDR3 coding DNA: TGTGCCAGTACCAAAGGACTAGCGGAAATTACACCTCTCACAGATACGCAGTATTTT. Translated, it gives CASTKGLAEITPLTDTQYF.

The chain is built from TRBV27 and TRBJ1-1; 9 positions match TRBD1. Looked up from germline, CDR1 is MNHEY and CDR2 is SMNVEV (reference sequence). Germline trimming cut 5 bases from V and 6 bases from J; bases unmatched to any gene: 10. This CDR3 is 15 amino acids long. The CDR3 here is CASSTEDRGLSEAFF. CDR3 in DNA: TGTGCCAGCAGTACTGAGGACAGGGGATTGTCTGAAGCTTTCTTT.

This chain connects TRBV7-6 to TRBJ2-5; 11 positions agree with TRBD2. The CDR3 has 15 residues. The V gene end was trimmed by 6 bases and the J gene end by 1 base; junction bases not matched to a gene: 4. Germline CDR1 reads SGHVS; CDR2 reads FNYEAQ. Here the CDR3 DNA reads TGTGCCAGCAGTTCTAGCGGGGGGACCCAAGAGACCCAGTACTTC. Translated: CASSSSGGTQETQYF.

The chain carries TRBV5-5 and TRBJ2-7; D perhaps matches TRBD2 (7 bases). CDR1 is SGHKS and CDR2 is YYEKEE in the germline V gene (reference sequence). Trimming removed 2 bases from V and 1 base from J, with 16 bases in between. The CDR3 runs 16 residues. CDR3 nucleotides: TGTGCCAGCAGCTTCCTGGGGGCTAGCGGATCCTACGAGCAGTACGTC. It translates to CASSFLGASGSYEQYV.

J is TRBJ1-1 and V is TRBV19; D gene ambiguous. Germline V gene sequence: CDR1 LNHDA, CDR2 SQIVND (reference sequence). Trimming shortened V by 3 bases and J by 1 base, and 15 bases separated the two germline ends. The CDR3 runs 16 residues. CDR3 sequence: CASSIQPGSPNTEAFF. The DNA of the CDR3 is TGTGCCAGTAGTATTCAGCCGGGGTCCCCGAACACTGAAGCTTTCTTT. Full variable domain (rest looked up from reference TRBV19 and TRBJ1-1): DGGITQSPKYLFRKEGQNVTLSCEQNLNHDAMYWYRQDPGQGLRLIYYSQIVNDFQKGDIAEGYSVSREKKESFPLTVTSAQKNPTAFYLCASSIQPGSPNTEAFFGQGTRLTVV.

The sample holds a few counts of this clone. The sample carries other DNA sequences with the same CDR3. The gene calls are TRBV2 and TRBJ1-4, with 7 bases identical to TRBD1. This CDR3 is 13 amino acids long. V shed 6 bases and J 7 bases; nucleotides not matched to a gene: 5. In germline, CDR1 is SNHLY, CDR2 FYNNEI. CDR3 loop: CASSRQGGEKLFF. The CDR3 nucleotides are TGTGCCAGCAGCCGACAGGGAGGTGAAAAACTGTTTTTT. The full variable domain, completed using reference TRBV2 and TRBJ1-4, is EPEVTQTPSHQVTQMGQEVILRCVPISNHLYFYWYRQILGQKVEFLVSFYNNEISEKSEIFDDQFSVERPDGSNFTLKIRSTKLEDSAMYFCASSRQGGEKLFFGSGTQLSVL.

This clone was detected only a few times. J is TRBJ2-1 and V is TRBV10-2, with 10 bases matching TRBD2. Germline V gives CDR1 WSHSY, CDR2 SAAADI. CDR3 length: 15 residues. V shed 2 bases, J shed 9 bases, and the junction held 7 bases outside the gene matches. The CDR3 DNA reads TGCGCCAGCAGTGAGCGGCCTAGCGGGAGATCTGAGCAGTTCTTC. This gives the protein CASSERPSGRSEQFF.